The 5 T cell receptor beta chains presented below share a single source sample, sequenced in a study of T cells in Graves' hyperthyroidism and ophthalmopathy. Amplification of TCR beta CDR3 regions was performed using RNA transcripts as template. The HTBI primer set was used in a first-round RT-PCR of the TCR CDR3. TCRdb called the multiplex PCR reads again in MiXCR, with one record for every CDR3 protein. The repertoire includes 560,000 or so distinct CDR3 sequences, roughly 46% of them detected once, and about 8.2% sits in the top ten. The specimen was peripheral blood or thyroid tissue (not recorded which). These TCRs come from a woman aged 18 to 35 with Graves' hyperthyroidism.

CDR3 sequence (DNA): TGTGCCAGCAGCTTGACCCTTGGGGTTTGGGAGACCCAGTACTTC. This codes for CASSLTLGVWETQYF. The chain links TRBV7-3 to TRBJ2-5; no clear D. With 3 bases removed from V and 5 bases from J, the gap between germline ends came to 16 bases. The germline V gene has CDR1 SGHTA and CDR2 FQGTGA. There are 15 residues in the CDR3.

The chain uses TRBV20-1 and TRBJ2-5, with D perhaps TRBD1 (6 bases). V was cut by 4 bases and J by 4 bases, with 13 bases left in between. The CDR3 spans 13 residues. Germline-derived CDR1 and CDR2 are DFQATT and SNEGSKA (reference sequence). CDR3 DNA: TGCAGTGCTATGGGACACGATTTAGAGACCCAGTACTTC. It codes for CSAMGHDLETQYF.

V gene TRBV7-6 combines with J gene TRBJ2-5; tentatively, D is TRBD1 (5 bases). CDR3 length: 15 residues. V lost 3 bases and J 9 bases, leaving 20 bases between the germline ends. Per the germline V gene, CDR1 is SGHVS and CDR2 is FNYEAQ. In DNA form, the CDR3 reads TGTGCCAGCAGCTTGAGCCAGGGAAGCAATCAGCCCCAGTACTTC. This translates into CASSLSQGSNQPQYF.

The genes are TRBV7-3 and TRBJ1-1, with TRBD1 matching over 8 bases. This CDR3 contains 14 residues. CDR1 SGHTA and CDR2 FQGTGA come from the germline V gene. J was trimmed by 3 bases and V by 5 bases; bases with no gene match: 5. The CDR3 DNA reads TGTGCCAGCAGCCCGTACAGGGGGGACACTGAAGCTTTCTTT. Amino acid sequence: CASSPYRGDTEAFF.

This clonotype was counted at least ten times. The rearrangement uses TRBV9 and TRBJ1-5, with a tentative D call TRBD1 (5 bases). The V and J ends lost 2 bases and 6 bases respectively, with 9 bases between them. CDR3 length equals 13 residues. The germline CDR1 and CDR2 sequences are SGDLS and YYNGEE. In nucleotides, the CDR3 is TGTGCCAGCAGCGTGGGGGAAGGTCAGCCCCAGCATTTT. Encoded protein: CASSVGEGQPQHF.